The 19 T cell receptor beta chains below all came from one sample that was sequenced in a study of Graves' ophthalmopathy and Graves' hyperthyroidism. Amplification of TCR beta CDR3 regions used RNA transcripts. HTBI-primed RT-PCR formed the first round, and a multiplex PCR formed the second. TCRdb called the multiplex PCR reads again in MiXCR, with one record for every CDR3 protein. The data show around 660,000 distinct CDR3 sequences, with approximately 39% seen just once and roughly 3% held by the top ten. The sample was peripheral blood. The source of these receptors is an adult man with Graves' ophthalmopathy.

CDR3 nucleotide sequence: TGCGCCAGCAGCCCCAACAAGAACACCGGGGAGCTGTTTTTT. Encoded protein: CASSPNKNTGELFF. The chain is built from TRBV5-1 and TRBJ2-2; D gene ambiguous. The length of the CDR3 is 14 residues. Germline-derived CDR1 and CDR2 are SGHRS and YFSETQ. V dropped 4 bases and J dropped 1 base, with 8 bases sitting between them.

The CDR3 is CASSSGTSETGELFF. CDR3 DNA: TGTGCCAGCAGCTCCGGGACTAGTGAGACCGGGGAGCTGTTTTTT. The chain joins TRBV7-9 to TRBJ2-2, with 8 bases identical to TRBD2. Germline lookup yields CDR1 SEHNR and CDR2 FQNEAQ (reference sequence). With 4 bases clipped from V and 5 bases from J, the junction kept 6 bases outside the gene matches. The CDR3 sequence is 15 residues long.

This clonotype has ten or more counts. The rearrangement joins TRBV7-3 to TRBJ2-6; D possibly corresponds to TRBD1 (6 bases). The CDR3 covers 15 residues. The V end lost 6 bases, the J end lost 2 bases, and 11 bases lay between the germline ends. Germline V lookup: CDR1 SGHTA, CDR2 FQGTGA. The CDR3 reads CASRPSGAGANVLTF. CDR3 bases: TGTGCCAGCAGGCCCTCAGGGGCTGGGGCCAACGTCCTGACTTTC.

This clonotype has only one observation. CDR3 coding DNA: TGTGCCAGCAGCCCATGGGACCAAGCGGGCACCGGGGAGCTGTTTTTT. It specifies CASSPWDQAGTGELFF. The chain joins TRBV2 to TRBJ2-2, with TRBD2 as a possible D gene (6 bases). This CDR3 is built from 16 residues. CDR1 and CDR2 (germline): SNHLY, FYNNEI. V shed 6 bases and J shed 4 bases, with 18 bases lying between them.

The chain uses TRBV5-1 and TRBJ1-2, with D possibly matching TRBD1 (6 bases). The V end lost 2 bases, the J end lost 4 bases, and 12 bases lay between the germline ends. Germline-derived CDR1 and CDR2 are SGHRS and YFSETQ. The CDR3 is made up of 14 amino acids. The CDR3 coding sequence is TGCGCCAGCAGCTTAACCTCAGGGGCCTATGGCTACACCTTC. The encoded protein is CASSLTSGAYGYTF.

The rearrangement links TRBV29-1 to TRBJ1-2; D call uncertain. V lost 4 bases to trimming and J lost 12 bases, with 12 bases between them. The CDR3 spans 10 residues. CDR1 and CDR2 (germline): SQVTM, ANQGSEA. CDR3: CSVAAAGNTF. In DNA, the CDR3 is TGCAGCGTTGCGGCAGCTGGAAACACCTTC.

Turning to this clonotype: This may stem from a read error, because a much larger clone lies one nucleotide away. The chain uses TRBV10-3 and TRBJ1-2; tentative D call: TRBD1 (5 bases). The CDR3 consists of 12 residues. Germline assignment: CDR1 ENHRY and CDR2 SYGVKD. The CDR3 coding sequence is TGTGCCAGCAGTGACAGACAGCATGGCTACACCTTC. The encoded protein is CASSDRQHGYTF.

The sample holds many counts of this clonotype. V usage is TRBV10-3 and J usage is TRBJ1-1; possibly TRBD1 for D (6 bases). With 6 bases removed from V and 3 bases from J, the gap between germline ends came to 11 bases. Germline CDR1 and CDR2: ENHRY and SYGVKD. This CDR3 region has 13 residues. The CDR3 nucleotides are TGTGCCATCAGACAGGGTGAGGACACTGAAGCTTTCTTT. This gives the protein CAIRQGEDTEAFF.

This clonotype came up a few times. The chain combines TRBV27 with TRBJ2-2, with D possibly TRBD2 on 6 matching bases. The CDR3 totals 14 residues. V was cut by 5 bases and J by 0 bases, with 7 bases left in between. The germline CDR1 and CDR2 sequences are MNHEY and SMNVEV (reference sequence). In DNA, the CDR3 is TGTGCCAGCAGTGCGGGGCCGAACACCGGGGAGCTGTTTTTT. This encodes CASSAGPNTGELFF.

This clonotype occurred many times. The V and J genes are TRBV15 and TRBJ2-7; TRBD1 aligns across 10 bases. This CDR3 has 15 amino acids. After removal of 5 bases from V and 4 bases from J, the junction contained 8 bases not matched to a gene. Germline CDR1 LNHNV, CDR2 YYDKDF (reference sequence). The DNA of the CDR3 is TGTGCCACCAGCTTCCGGGACAGGGGAATTTACGAGCAGTACTTC. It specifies CATSFRDRGIYEQYF.

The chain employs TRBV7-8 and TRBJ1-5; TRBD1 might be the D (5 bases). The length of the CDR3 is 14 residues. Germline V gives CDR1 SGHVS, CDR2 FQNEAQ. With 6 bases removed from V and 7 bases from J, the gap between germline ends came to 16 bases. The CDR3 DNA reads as TGTGCCAGCAGAGCCCAGGGTTACGGACAGCCCCAGCATTTT. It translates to CASRAQGYGQPQHF. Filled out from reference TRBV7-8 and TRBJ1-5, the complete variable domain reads GAGVSQSPRYKVAKRGQDVALRCDPISGHVSLFWYQQALGQGPEFLTYFQNEAQLDKSGLPSDRFFAERPEGSVSTLKIQRTQQEDSAVYLCASRAQGYGQPQHFGDGTRLSIL.

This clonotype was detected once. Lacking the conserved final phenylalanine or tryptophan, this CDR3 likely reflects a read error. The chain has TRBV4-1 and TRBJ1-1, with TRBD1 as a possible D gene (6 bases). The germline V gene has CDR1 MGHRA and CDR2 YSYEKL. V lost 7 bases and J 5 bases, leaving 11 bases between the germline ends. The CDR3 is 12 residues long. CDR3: CASTRGQTEAFL. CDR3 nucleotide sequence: TGCGCCAGCACCAGGGGACAAACTGAAGCTTTCCTT.

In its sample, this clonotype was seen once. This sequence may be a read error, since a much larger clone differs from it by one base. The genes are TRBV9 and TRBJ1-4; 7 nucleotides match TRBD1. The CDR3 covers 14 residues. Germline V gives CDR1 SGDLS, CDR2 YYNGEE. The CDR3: CAGSSGGGIEKLFF. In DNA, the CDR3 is TGTGCCGGCAGTTCAGGGGGGGGTATTGAAAAACTGTTTTTT.

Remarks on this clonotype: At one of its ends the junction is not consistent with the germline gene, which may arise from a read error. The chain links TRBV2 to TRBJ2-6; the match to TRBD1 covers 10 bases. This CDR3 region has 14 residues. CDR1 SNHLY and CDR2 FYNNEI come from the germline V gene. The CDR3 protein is CASSGQDRGATEAF. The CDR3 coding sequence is TGTGCCAGCAGTGGGCAGGACAGGGGGGCCACTGAAGCTTTC.

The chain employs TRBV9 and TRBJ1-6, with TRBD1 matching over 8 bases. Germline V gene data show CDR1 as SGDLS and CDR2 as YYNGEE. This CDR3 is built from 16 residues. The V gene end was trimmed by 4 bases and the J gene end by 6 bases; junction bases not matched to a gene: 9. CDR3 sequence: CASSSRLDRGNSPLHF. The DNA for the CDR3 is TGTGCCAGCAGCTCCCGCCTTGACAGGGGTAATTCACCCCTCCACTTT.

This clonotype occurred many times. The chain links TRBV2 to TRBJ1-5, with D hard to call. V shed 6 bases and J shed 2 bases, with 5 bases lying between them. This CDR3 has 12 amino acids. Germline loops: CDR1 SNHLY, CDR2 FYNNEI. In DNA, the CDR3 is TGTGCCAGCAGGTTTCGCAATCAGCCCCAGCATTTT. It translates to CASRFRNQPQHF.

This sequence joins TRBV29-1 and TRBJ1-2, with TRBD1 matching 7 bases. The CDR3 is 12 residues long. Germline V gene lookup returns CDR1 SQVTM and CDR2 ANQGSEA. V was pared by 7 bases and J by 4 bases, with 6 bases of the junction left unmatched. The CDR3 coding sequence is TGCAGCGGATTGGACAGGAGCTATGGCTACACCTTC. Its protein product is CSGLDRSYGYTF. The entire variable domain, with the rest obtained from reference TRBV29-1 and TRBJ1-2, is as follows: SAVISQKPSRDICQRGTSLTIQCQVDSQVTMMFWYRQQPGQSLTLIATANQGSEATYESGFVIDKFPISRPNLTFSTLTVSNMSPEDSSIYLCSGLDRSYGYTFGSGTRLTVV.

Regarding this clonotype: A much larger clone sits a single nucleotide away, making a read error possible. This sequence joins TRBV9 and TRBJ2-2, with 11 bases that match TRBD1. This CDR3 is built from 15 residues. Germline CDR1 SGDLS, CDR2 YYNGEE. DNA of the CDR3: TGTGCCAGCAGCGTAGGGACAGGGGGCACCGGGGAGCCGTTTTTT. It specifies CASSVGTGGTGEPFF.

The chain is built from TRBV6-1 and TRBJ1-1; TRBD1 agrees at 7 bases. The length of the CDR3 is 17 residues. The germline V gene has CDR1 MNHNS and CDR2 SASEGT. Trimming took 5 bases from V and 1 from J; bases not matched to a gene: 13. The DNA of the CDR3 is TGTGCCAGCAGTACCCGACAGGGATGGTATGGGAACACTGAAGCTTTCTTT. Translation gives CASSTRQGWYGNTEAFF.